This T cell receptor (beta chain) was identified in a study of blood T cell repertoires in COVID-19. Study-wide context: T cells, B-cell-depleted T cells, or PBMCs supplied cDNA or gDNA.

The CDR3 spans 16 residues. The germline V gene has CDR1 SGHNT and CDR2 YYREEE (reference sequence). J lost 5 bases, V lost 0 bases, and 6 bases had no gene match. In the original processing: The assay estimated nucleated cells by amplifying reference gene primers. TCRdb keeps only in-frame clones here, not all; method: immunoSEQ multiplex PCR. V and J calls and clone size come straight from that table; D and trimming were deduced from the DNA. This table holds around 60,000 clones, around nine tenths found once. The chain joins TRBV5-4 to TRBJ2-3, with 10 bases that match TRBD2. This TCR came from a human donor in a cohort sampled during active COVID-19. Sequencing used peripheral blood. CDR3 loop: CASSLGLAGAGDTQYF. The DNA of the CDR3 is TGTGCCAGCAGCTTGGGGCTAGCGGGGGCTGGAGATACGCAGTATTTT.